The 32 T cell receptor beta chains listed next were all sequenced from one sample in a study of regulatory T cells in long-lasting Graves disease. Libraries of TCR beta came from iRepertoire HTBI primers plus Arm-PCR of CDR3 regions. MiXCR, applied by TCRdb to the multiplex PCR reads, yields one record per CDR3 protein. The table includes some 420,000 distinct CDR3 sequences, 22% detected once. Noted time point: persistent/refractory GD, antithyroid drugs over 5 years with positive TRAb. The TCR library used RNA extracted from PBMCs. This sample comprised peripheral blood mononuclear cells (PBMCs), obtained when the disease was refractory, from a patient treated with antithyroid drugs. Every receptor here comes from a female donor with Graves disease.

The table lists this clonotype with a few counts. The chain is built from TRBV6-1 and TRBJ2-7; D possibly corresponds to TRBD2 (5 bases). Trimming left V 6 bases short and J 5 bases short, with 17 bases between. The CDR3 has 14 amino acids. In germline, CDR1 is MNHNS, CDR2 SASEGT. The CDR3 protein is CASSRSGLWNEQYF. In DNA form, the CDR3 reads TGTGCCAGCAGCCGCTCCGGACTTTGGAACGAGCAGTACTTC.

V is TRBV4-3 and J is TRBJ2-3; D gene unclear. TRBJ2-5 explains the end of the DNA better; the J call may be wrong. The CDR3 extends over 15 amino acids. Germline CDR1 is LGHNA and CDR2 is YSLEER. The CDR3 nucleotides read TGCGCCAGCAGCCAAGGTTTCACGGCGAGGGAGACCCAGTACTTC. As protein: CASSQGFTARETQYF.

This clonotype came up many times. The rearrangement uses TRBV15 and TRBJ2-1; TRBD1 agrees at 7 bases. Germline V lookup: CDR1 LNHNV, CDR2 YYDKDF (reference sequence). The junction had 13 bases not matched to a gene; V was cut back by 2 bases and J by 15 bases. The CDR3 is 14 residues long. CDR3 DNA sequence: TGTGCCACCAGCAGAACGCAATCTCGGACAGGTCGGTTCTTC. It is translated as CATSRTQSRTGRFF.

Many counts were recorded for this clonotype. The rearrangement joins TRBV20-1 to TRBJ2-5; 7 nucleotides match TRBD1. Germline V CDR1 and CDR2: DFQATT, SNEGSKA (reference sequence). The CDR3 has 13 residues. V trimming: 5 bases; J trimming: 2 bases; junction bases outside the gene matches: 5. CDR3: CSAQGDRQETQYF. As DNA, the CDR3 is TGCAGTGCTCAAGGGGACAGACAAGAGACCCAGTACTTC.

This chain links TRBV7-9 with TRBJ1-3; the D is unclear. The germline V and J ends were trimmed by 4 bases and 3 bases, with 7 bases remaining between them. There are 13 residues in the CDR3. CDR1 SEHNR and CDR2 FQNEAQ come from the germline V gene (reference sequence). The CDR3 loop reads CASSSRFGNTIYF. CDR3 DNA sequence: TGTGCCAGCAGCTCGAGATTTGGAAACACCATATATTTT.

CDR3 amino acids: CATKKGMNTEAFF. CDR3 bases: TGTGCCACCAAGAAGGGCATGAACACTGAAGCTTTCTTT. The V and J genes are TRBV5-4 and TRBJ1-1, with unresolved D. The V end lost 9 bases, the J end lost 0 bases, and 12 bases lay between the germline ends. The germline CDR1 and CDR2 sequences are SGHNT and YYREEE (reference sequence). There are 13 residues in the CDR3.

This clonotype was counted ten times or more. The V and J genes are TRBV7-2 and TRBJ2-5, with D unclear. V was shortened by 0 bases and J by 2 bases, with 10 bases between the two germline ends. Germline V gives CDR1 SGHTA, CDR2 FQGNSA. This CDR3 spans 15 amino acids. The CDR3 DNA reads as TGTGCCAGCAGCTTAGCGGCGTCAGTACAAGAGACCCAGTACTTC. It translates to CASSLAASVQETQYF.

The chain joins TRBV7-2 to TRBJ2-7, with D possibly being TRBD1 (6 bases). The germline V and J ends were trimmed by 2 bases and 6 bases, with 17 bases remaining between them. Germline CDR1 reads SGHTA; CDR2 reads FQGNSA. The CDR3 length is 15 residues. The CDR3, as DNA: TGTGCCAGCAGCTTACTGACAGGTACCCTCGGCGAGCAGTACTTC. Translated, it gives CASSLLTGTLGEQYF.

This clonotype was counted ten times or more. The chain is built from TRBV20-1 and TRBJ2-7, with D perhaps matching TRBD1 (6 bases). Germline values: CDR1 DFQATT, CDR2 SNEGSKA (reference sequence). The ends were cut back, 0 bases at V and 0 bases at J, with 9 bases in the middle. This CDR3 comprises 14 residues. The CDR3 is CSARDRGHSYEQYF. CDR3 sequence (DNA): TGCAGTGCTAGAGACAGGGGACACTCCTACGAGCAGTACTTC.

The table lists this clonotype with a few counts. V usage is TRBV29-1 and J usage is TRBJ1-1; D might be TRBD1 (5 bases). This CDR3 has 14 amino acids. Germline CDR1 is SQVTM and CDR2 is ANQGSEA. Trimming removed 3 bases from V and 1 base from J, with 12 bases in between. The CDR3 coding sequence is TGCAGCGTTGAGCCGGGACGGCAGAACACTGAAGCTTTCTTT. Protein product: CSVEPGRQNTEAFF.

The rearrangement uses TRBV6-1 and TRBJ2-5; the D call may be TRBD1 or TRBD2 (7 bases each). V lost 6 bases and J 3 bases, leaving 14 bases between the germline ends. This CDR3 is 14 amino acids long. Germline V gene lookup returns CDR1 MNHNS and CDR2 SASEGT. CDR3 in DNA: TGTGCCAGCAGGTGGGGGGGGACAGAAGAGACCCAGTACTTC. Translation: CASRWGGTEETQYF.

The gene calls are TRBV10-3 and TRBJ2-5; D not certain. The CDR3 contains 13 residues. The V and J ends lost 2 bases and 5 bases respectively, with 9 bases between them. Germline CDR1 is ENHRY and CDR2 is SYGVKD. The CDR3: CAISERVGETQYF. The CDR3 DNA reads TGTGCCATCAGTGAGCGGGTTGGTGAGACCCAGTACTTC.

This clonotype was counted a few times. The rearrangement links TRBV9 to TRBJ2-5; maybe TRBD2 (7 bases). The CDR3 is made up of 15 amino acids. Trimming took 4 bases from V and 2 from J, leaving 15 bases between them. Germline V gene lookup returns CDR1 SGDLS and CDR2 YYNGEE. CDR3 protein: CASSPRGGGQETQYF. In DNA form, the CDR3 reads TGTGCCAGCAGCCCGAGAGGGGGGGGGCAAGAGACCCAGTACTTC.

V is TRBV6-2 or TRBV6-3 and J is TRBJ2-2, with 15 bases fitting TRBD2. CDR3 length: 19 residues. V trimming: 5 bases; J trimming: 6 bases; junction bases outside the gene matches: 13. Germline V gives CDR1 MNHEY, CDR2 SVGEGT. This chain's CDR3 is CASSPRTSGRADSAGELFF. Here the CDR3 DNA reads TGTGCCAGCAGTCCCAGGACTAGCGGGAGGGCGGACAGCGCCGGGGAGCTGTTTTTT.

At least ten counts were recorded for this clonotype. The rearrangement links TRBV10-2 to TRBJ1-1; D is perhaps TRBD1 (5 bases). Trimming pared 6 bases from V and 4 bases from J, leaving 12 bases between. Germline-derived CDR1 and CDR2 are WSHSY and SAAADI. The CDR3 sequence is 13 residues long. The CDR3 sequence is CASSPDGTTEAFF. The CDR3 DNA reads TGCGCCAGCAGCCCGGACGGGACCACTGAAGCTTTCTTT.

The chain links TRBV25-1 to TRBJ1-2; tentatively, D is TRBD1 (6 bases). With 3 bases removed from V and 8 bases from J, the gap between germline ends came to 10 bases. This CDR3 region has 12 residues. Looked up from germline, CDR1 is MGHDK and CDR2 is SYGVNS. The CDR3 nucleotides are TGTGCCAGCAGTGATGGGGGGCACGGCTACACCTTC. Encoded protein: CASSDGGHGYTF.

The CDR3 coding sequence is TGTGCCAGCAGCTTACTGGCGGGGGGGCTATACAATGAGCAGTTCTTC. Encoded protein: CASSLLAGGLYNEQFF. The rearrangement uses TRBV7-3 and TRBJ2-1; 9 bases are shared with TRBD2. Looked up from germline, CDR1 is SGHTA and CDR2 is FQGTGA. The CDR3 is made up of 16 amino acids. J was trimmed by 4 bases and V by 2 bases; bases with no gene match: 6.

Points on this clonotype: The final CDR3 position lacks the conserved phenylalanine or tryptophan, pointing to a likely read error. The chain combines TRBV7-9 with TRBJ2-7, with a possible D match to TRBD1 (5 bases). The germline V and J ends were trimmed by 6 bases and 2 bases, with 17 bases remaining between them. The germline CDR1 and CDR2 sequences are SEHNR and FQNEAQ (reference sequence). The CDR3 totals 15 residues. CDR3 bases: TGTGCCAGCAGTTCGGACCGGACACATACCTACGAGCAGTACTCC. Translation gives CASSSDRTHTYEQYS.

This chain links TRBV27 with TRBJ2-1, with TRBD2 matching 9 bases. V shed 5 bases and J 14 bases; nucleotides not matched to a gene: 13. Germline CDR1 and CDR2: MNHEY and SMNVEV (reference sequence). The CDR3 contains 14 residues. Here the CDR3 DNA reads TGTGCCAGCAGTCCCCTGGCCCGGACTAGCGTTAAGTTCTTC. Protein product: CASSPLARTSVKFF.

This clonotype was seen a few times. The chain couples TRBV7-9 to TRBJ2-7; D is unclear. Trimming stripped 0 bases from V and 0 bases from J, with 12 bases between. Per the germline V gene, CDR1 is SEHNR and CDR2 is FQNEAQ (reference sequence). This CDR3 is built from 16 residues. CDR3: CASSLAFGPASYEQYF. CDR3 nucleotide sequence: TGTGCCAGCAGCTTAGCGTTCGGGCCGGCCTCCTACGAGCAGTACTTC.

The chain joins TRBV29-1 to TRBJ1-1; D not certain. Germline V CDR1 and CDR2: SQVTM, ANQGSEA. Trimming removed 6 bases from V and 6 bases from J, with 14 bases in between. The CDR3 has 12 amino acids. DNA for the CDR3: TGCAGCGTCCGGATAGGAAACTCTGAAGCTTTCTTT. Translating gives CSVRIGNSEAFF.

This clonotype occurred many times. The chain joins TRBV10-3 to TRBJ2-7; TRBD1 is a possible D gene (5 bases). The CDR3 sequence is 14 residues long. The V and J ends lost 0 bases and 3 bases respectively, with 9 bases between them. CDR1 is ENHRY and CDR2 is SYGVKD in the germline V gene. The CDR3 coding sequence is TGTGCCATCAGTGAGTCGGGGCGGAACTACGAGCAGTACTTC. It is translated as CAISESGRNYEQYF.

This clonotype was picked up many times. The rearrangement uses TRBV2 and TRBJ1-5; D gene uncertain. The ends were cut back, 2 bases at V and 6 bases at J, with 14 bases in the middle. Germline lookup yields CDR1 SNHLY and CDR2 FYNNEI. The CDR3 has 15 residues. For the CDR3, the DNA is TGTGCCAGCAGTGAATGGGCCGGCTTAGGTCAGCCCCAGCATTTT. Its protein is CASSEWAGLGQPQHF.

This clonotype was observed many times. V and J are TRBV19 and TRBJ1-4; a possible D gene is TRBD1 (6 bases). Trimming removed 5 bases at V and 10 bases at J, with 20 bases between. Germline V gives CDR1 LNHDA, CDR2 SQIVND (reference sequence). There are 15 residues in the CDR3. The CDR3 spells CASSLPQGRPGKLFF. CDR3 nucleotides: TGTGCCAGTAGTCTGCCACAGGGTCGGCCCGGAAAACTGTTTTTT.

This clonotype was seen at least ten times. This chain uses TRBV20-1 with TRBJ1-1; a weak D match, TRBD1 (6 bases). Looked up from germline, CDR1 is DFQATT and CDR2 is SNEGSKA (reference sequence). This CDR3 is 15 amino acids long. Between the trimmed V and J ends, which lost 1 base and 6 bases, there was a span of 18 bases. CDR3 sequence: CSARGFGGLMAEAFF. The CDR3 bases are TGCAGTGCTAGAGGTTTTGGGGGGCTGATGGCTGAAGCTTTCTTT.

V gene TRBV5-1 combines with J gene TRBJ2-1; weak D call: TRBD2 (6 bases). Trimming took 4 bases from V and 4 from J, leaving 15 bases between them. CDR1 is SGHRS, CDR2 YFSETQ, per germline. CDR3 length equals 15 residues. The CDR3 DNA follows: TGCGCCAGCAGCCCCGGGACTGGGCCTTACAATGAGCAGTTCTTC. Encoded protein: CASSPGTGPYNEQFF.

This chain connects TRBV6-1 to TRBJ1-1, with D perhaps TRBD1 (5 bases). Per the germline V gene, CDR1 is MNHNS and CDR2 is SASEGT. This CDR3 is built from 14 residues. The ends were cut back, 6 bases at V and 5 bases at J, with 16 bases in the middle. The CDR3 nucleotides read TGTGCCAGCAGCCCCGAGGGGTGGAGGACTGAAGCTTTCTTT. Protein sequence: CASSPEGWRTEAFF.

This clonotype was observed many times. The chain employs TRBV28 and TRBJ2-6, with 9 bases aligning to TRBD2. V was clipped by 6 bases and J by 2 bases; unmatched bases: 8. The CDR3 totals 17 residues. Looked up from germline, CDR1 is MDHEN and CDR2 is SYDVKM. DNA for the CDR3: TGTGCCAGCAGGCCATCCTTAGCGGGAGCTGGGGCCAACGTCCTGACTTTC. It translates to CASRPSLAGAGANVLTF.

This clonotype was recorded once. The chain links TRBV11-2 to TRBJ2-1; no clear D gene. CDR1 SGHAT and CDR2 FQNNGV come from the germline V gene. The CDR3 sequence is 16 residues long. V shed 5 bases and J shed 8 bases, with 22 bases lying between them. The DNA for the CDR3 is TGTGCCAGCAGCAAGCAGACGGGCTATTCCTCCCATGAGCAGTTCTTC. This sequence encodes CASSKQTGYSSHEQFF.

This clonotype was found many times. The rearrangement joins TRBV28 to TRBJ1-4; 11 positions agree with TRBD1. There are 14 residues in the CDR3. V trimming: 8 bases; J trimming: 5 bases; junction bases outside the gene matches: 4. CDR1 is MDHEN, CDR2 SYDVKM, per germline. Written as DNA, the CDR3 is TGTGCCAGCCGACGGGACAGGGGGAATGAAAAACTGTTTTTT. This sequence encodes CASRRDRGNEKLFF.

This clonotype has more than one count but fewer than ten. This chain joins TRBV10-3 and TRBJ1-5; weak D call: TRBD1 (5 bases). Germline V lookup: CDR1 ENHRY, CDR2 SYGVKD. V lost 2 bases, J lost 6 bases, and 11 bases lay in between. The CDR3 has 14 amino acids. CDR3 loop: CAISERGTGQPQHF. As DNA, the CDR3 is TGTGCCATCAGTGAGAGGGGAACGGGTCAGCCCCAGCATTTT.

With regard to this clonotype: This may come from a read error, since a much larger clone is one base off. The CDR3 end shows no conserved phenylalanine or tryptophan, and so a read error is likely. The CDR3 DNA is TGTGCCAGCAGCCGGACAGGGATAGAGACCCAGTACCTC. This gives the protein CASSRTGIETQYL. The chain recombines TRBV7-2 with TRBJ2-5, with TRBD1 matching over 8 bases. CDR1 and CDR2 (germline): SGHTA, FQGNSA. The CDR3 runs to 13 residues. V lost 5 bases and J lost 4; bases outside the gene matches: 3.